The 22 T cell receptor beta chains below all came from one sample that was sequenced in a study of T cell repertoires in cytomegalovirus infection. TCRdb independently ran MiXCR on the reads; one entry per CDR3 protein. This table has roughly 49,000 distinct CDR3 sequences, around 23% appearing once. No antigens are known for them. Here the sequenced sample was CD8+ T cells from cultured PBMCs, taken from culture after CMV antigen stimulation. These receptors came from a human donor in good health (CMV status not recorded). Some clones in this sample may be carry-over from other donors' samples.

J is TRBJ2-7 and V is TRBV7-9; 13 bases are a match to TRBD2. The V gene's germline CDR1 is SEHNR and CDR2 FQNEAQ (reference sequence). This CDR3 has 15 residues. Unmatched junction bases numbered 8, after V lost 5 bases and J lost 7 bases. The CDR3 loop reads CASSRPGLAGSEQYF. Here the CDR3 DNA reads TGTGCCAGCAGCCGACCGGGACTAGCGGGGTCGGAGCAGTACTTC. The entire variable domain, with the rest obtained from reference TRBV7-9 and TRBJ2-7, is as follows: DTGVSQNPRHKITKRGQNVTFRCDPISEHNRLYWYRQTLGQGPEFLTYFQNEAQLEKSRLLSDRFSAERPKGSFSTLEIQRTEQGDSAMYLCASSRPGLAGSEQYFGPGTRLTVT.

The chain recombines TRBV25-1 with TRBJ2-1, with TRBD2 as a possible D gene (7 bases). V gave up 2 bases and J gave up 8 bases, with 19 bases separating them. Germline V CDR1 and CDR2: MGHDK, SYGVNS. The CDR3 contains 16 residues. The CDR3 DNA follows: TGTGCCAGCAGTGAAGGGGGCGGGGGTCCAAGGGATGAGCAGTTCTTC. This encodes CASSEGGGGPRDEQFF.

The CDR3 region has the DNA TGTGCCAGCAGCTCGGACGCGAGCTCCTACGAGCAGTACTTC. Translated: CASSSDASSYEQYF. The chain has TRBV7-9 and TRBJ2-7, with unresolved D. Trimming shortened V by 4 bases and J by 0 bases, and 10 bases separated the two germline ends. Germline V gene lookup returns CDR1 SEHNR and CDR2 FQNEAQ (reference sequence). This CDR3 has 14 residues.

The chain is built from TRBV5-6 and TRBJ2-1, with D unclear. Trimming cost V 4 bases and J 7 bases, with 9 bases left between them. The CDR3 totals 12 residues. The germline V gene has CDR1 SGHDT and CDR2 YYEEEE. The CDR3 DNA sequence: TGTGCCAGCAGCCCAAATTGGAATGAGCAGTTCTTC. Protein sequence: CASSPNWNEQFF.

This chain joins TRBV27 and TRBJ2-7; no reliable D call. Germline V CDR1 and CDR2: MNHEY, SMNVEV (reference sequence). V lost 5 bases and J lost 7, with 12 bases in between. This CDR3 spans 12 amino acids. The CDR3 DNA follows: TGTGCCAGCAGTCCCTCCCCGTGGGAGCAGTACTTC. It encodes CASSPSPWEQYF.

The rearrangement joins TRBV6-6 to TRBJ2-1; D may be TRBD2 (5 bases). Trimming pared 5 bases from V and 0 bases from J, leaving 17 bases between. The CDR3 is made up of 17 amino acids. The germline gives CDR1 MNHNY, CDR2 SVGAGI (reference sequence). The CDR3 region is CASSTQRSGFSYNEQFF. In DNA form, the CDR3 reads TGTGCCAGCAGTACCCAAAGAAGCGGCTTCTCCTACAATGAGCAGTTCTTC.

V is TRBV4-2 and J is TRBJ2-3; TRBD2 agrees at 11 bases. The CDR3 has 17 amino acids. The J segment lost 2 bases and the V segment lost 2 bases, leaving 6 bases of the junction unmatched. Germline assignment: CDR1 LGHNA and CDR2 YNFKEQ. CDR3 region: CASSQPGTSGHTDTQYF. The CDR3 coding sequence is TGTGCCAGCAGCCAACCCGGGACTAGCGGACACACAGATACGCAGTATTTT.

This clonotype was detected once. This chain uses TRBV12-3 or TRBV12-4 with TRBJ2-1, with D possibly being TRBD1 or TRBD2 (5 bases each). Trimming shortened V by 4 bases and J by 4 bases, and 8 bases separated the two germline ends. The CDR3 sequence is 13 residues long. The CDR3 region has the DNA TGTGCCAGCAGTTCAGGGAGATACAATGAGCAGTTCTTC. This translates into CASSSGRYNEQFF.

The chain recombines TRBV20-1 with TRBJ2-1; D may match TRBD1 or TRBD2 (7 bases each). This CDR3 has 20 residues. The V end was cut by 6 bases, the J end by 0 bases, with 30 bases between. The germline CDR1 and CDR2 sequences are DFQATT and SNEGSKA (reference sequence). The CDR3 sequence is CSAPWLAGGGPMSSYNEQFF. Here the CDR3 DNA reads TGCAGTGCCCCTTGGCTAGCAGGGGGGGGCCCCATGAGCTCCTACAATGAGCAGTTCTTC.

This clonotype was observed at least ten times. The chain links TRBV7-2 to TRBJ1-1; no reliable D call. Deletions cut 5 bases from V and 7 bases from J, with 11 bases between. The CDR3 sequence is 12 residues long. Germline CDR1 and CDR2: SGHTA and FQGNSA. The CDR3 nucleotides are TGTGCCAGCAGCCCACGAGAGTTTGAAGCTTTCTTT. It specifies CASSPREFEAFF. The full variable domain, its missing parts supplied by reference TRBV7-2 and TRBJ1-1, is GAGVSQSPSNKVTEKGKDVELRCDPISGHTALYWYRQSLGQGLEFLIYFQGNSAPDKSGLPSDRFSAERTGGSVSTLTIQRTQQEDSAVYLCASSPREFEAFFGQGTRLTVV.

This clonotype was seen only a few times. This chain joins TRBV6-2 or TRBV6-3 and TRBJ1-2; TRBD1 agrees at 7 bases. CDR3 length: 14 amino acids. V was pared by 7 bases and J by 4 bases, with 9 bases of the junction left unmatched. Looked up from germline, CDR1 is MNHEY and CDR2 is SVGEGT. CDR3 protein: CASKIQGSGYGYTF. The DNA for the CDR3 is TGTGCCAGCAAAATACAGGGGAGCGGCTATGGCTACACCTTC.

The sample holds a few counts of this clonotype. V usage is TRBV7-2 and J usage is TRBJ1-6; no clear D. Per the germline V gene, CDR1 is SGHTA and CDR2 is FQGNSA. The CDR3 length is 17 residues. Trimming stripped 2 bases from V and 2 bases from J, with 13 bases between. CDR3 loop: CASSLRFAGAYNSPLHF. DNA for the CDR3: TGTGCCAGCAGCTTACGGTTCGCCGGCGCCTATAATTCACCCCTCCACTTT.

The chain employs TRBV7-2 and TRBJ2-7, with D hard to call. The CDR3 consists of 16 residues. The germline gives CDR1 SGHTA, CDR2 FQGNSA. Between the trimmed V and J ends, which lost 4 bases and 0 bases, there was a span of 16 bases. The chain's CDR3 is CASSSYWGRSSYEQYF. The CDR3 nucleotides read TGTGCCAGCAGCTCTTACTGGGGAAGGAGCTCCTACGAGCAGTACTTC.

This clonotype was observed a few times. The chain carries TRBV7-2 and TRBJ2-7; D gene ambiguous. The germline CDR1 and CDR2 sequences are SGHTA and FQGNSA. V lost 1 base and J 5 bases, leaving 6 bases between the germline ends. This CDR3 is 12 amino acids long. CDR3 in DNA: TGTGCCAGCAGCTTAGGGGTCGACGAGCAGTACTTC. Translated, it gives CASSLGVDEQYF.

This chain joins TRBV7-2 and TRBJ1-6; a possible D gene is TRBD1 (5 bases). V was trimmed by 0 bases and J by 1 base, leaving 10 bases between them. This CDR3 has 17 amino acids. CDR1 and CDR2 from the germline V gene are SGHTA and FQGNSA. The CDR3 coding sequence is TGTGCCAGCAGCTTAGCGGGGGGGAGATCCTATAATTCACCCCTCCACTTT. Amino acid sequence: CASSLAGGRSYNSPLHF.

The chain employs TRBV20-1 and TRBJ1-1, with D perhaps matching TRBD1 (5 bases). The V end was cut by 5 bases, the J end by 2 bases, with 15 bases between. The CDR3 sequence is 14 residues long. The germline gives CDR1 DFQATT, CDR2 SNEGSKA (reference sequence). The CDR3 spells CSAVWGVPNTEAFF. As DNA, the CDR3 is TGCAGTGCTGTATGGGGCGTCCCAAACACTGAAGCTTTCTTT.

The chain couples TRBV2 to TRBJ2-3; unclear D gene. The CDR3 extends over 16 amino acids. V lost 2 bases, J lost 0 bases, and 12 bases lay in between. Germline CDR1 reads SNHLY; CDR2 reads FYNNEI. CDR3 protein: CASSERVSSSTDTQYF. CDR3 DNA sequence: TGTGCCAGCAGTGAAAGGGTATCTTCTAGCACAGATACGCAGTATTTT.

The gene calls are TRBV7-9 and TRBJ2-5; weak D call: TRBD1 (5 bases). CDR1 and CDR2 (germline): SEHNR, FQNEAQ (reference sequence). CDR3 length equals 15 residues. V was clipped by 5 bases and J by 4 bases, with 17 bases between them. The CDR3 region is CASSTPGKRRETQYF. CDR3 bases: TGTGCCAGCAGCACACCAGGGAAACGCCGAGAGACCCAGTACTTC.

The J gene is TRBJ2-7, the V gene TRBV7-8; D possibly corresponds to TRBD2 (6 bases). The CDR3 has 14 amino acids. The germline gives CDR1 SGHVS, CDR2 FQNEAQ. Deletions cut 5 bases from V and 7 bases from J, with 18 bases between. For the CDR3, the DNA is TGTGCCAGCAGCCCCTTGGCGCTGGGGAGGGAGCAGTACTTC. Protein: CASSPLALGREQYF. The variable domain in full, completed from reference TRBV7-8 and TRBJ2-7, reads GAGVSQSPRYKVAKRGQDVALRCDPISGHVSLFWYQQALGQGPEFLTYFQNEAQLDKSGLPSDRFFAERPEGSVSTLKIQRTQQEDSAVYLCASSPLALGREQYFGPGTRLTVT.

This clonotype appeared a single time. At one end, the junction sequence differs from germline, possibly due to a read error. The rearrangement joins TRBV7-2 to TRBJ1-2; TRBD1 matches 11 bases. The germline V gene encodes CDR1 SGHTA and CDR2 FQGNSA. There are 18 residues in the CDR3. The CDR3 DNA sequence: TGTGCCAGCAGCCCCGGACAGGGGGCAACGCCTGGAGACTATGGCTACAGCTTC. It codes for CASSPGQGATPGDYGYSF.

In its sample, this clonotype was seen many times. The chain carries TRBV7-6 and TRBJ1-1; 7 positions agree with TRBD1. The CDR3 contains 13 residues. Per the germline V gene, CDR1 is SGHVS and CDR2 is FNYEAQ. Trimming removed 5 bases from V and 4 bases from J; junction bases left unmatched: 4. The CDR3 region is CASSENRGTEAFF. The CDR3 DNA reads as TGTGCCAGCAGCGAGAACAGGGGCACTGAAGCTTTCTTT. Based on the CDR3 plus reference TRBV7-6 and TRBJ1-1, the full variable domain is GAGVSQSPRYKVTKRGQDVALRCDPISGHVSLYWYRQALGQGPEFLTYFNYEAQQDKSGLPNDRFSAERPEGSISTLTIQRTEQRDSAMYRCASSENRGTEAFFGQGTRLTVV.

In its sample, this clonotype was seen a few times. The chain uses TRBV6-2 or TRBV6-3 and TRBJ2-7; D unclear. Germline CDR1 is MNHEY and CDR2 is SVGEGT. The length of the CDR3 is 11 residues. V lost 6 bases and J lost 7, with 10 bases in between. CDR3 in DNA: TGTGCCAGCAGCCCTACGAGGGAGCAGTACTTC. Its protein product is CASSPTREQYF.